A single count supports the clone carrying this T cell receptor beta chain. These data originate in a study of blood T cell repertoires in COVID-19. The wider study: The analysed material was cDNA or gDNA that came from T cells, B-cell-depleted T cells, or PBMCs.

CDR1 and CDR2 (germline): MDHEN, SYDVKM. The ends were cut back, 2 bases at V and 1 base at J, with 8 bases in the middle. The CDR3 has 14 residues. In assigning cohorts, the study relied on participant-reported clinical history. Within 2 weeks before study entry, exposed participants met a COVID-19 case. Per the authors' pipeline: Amplification of reference gene primers was used by the study to estimate nucleated cell counts. The assay was immunoSEQ multiplex PCR, and TCRdb's table has in-frame clones only and misses some. V, J and clone size are those of that table, while D and trimming were read from the DNA. Among fewer than 350,000 clones, roughly 90% were seen once, and the ten largest hold 1%.

The TCR sequence derives from a woman between 25 and 40 years old who had been exposed to COVID-19. The chain links TRBV28 to TRBJ2-5; the D gene is possibly TRBD2 (6 bases). Sequenced input: PBMCs or T cells enriched from blood (not recorded which). This chain's CDR3 is CASSLVGGQETQYF. CDR3 DNA sequence: TGTGCCAGCAGTTTAGTGGGGGGCCAAGAGACCCAGTACTTC.